Following are 7 T cell receptor beta chains from one sample sequenced in a study of blood T cells in healthy people across ages. Through a sample-barcoded 5' primer and a J-beta primer mix, a second PCR was run for about 7 to 12 cycles. TCRdb processed the 5' RACE reads anew with MiXCR; each CDR3 protein has one entry. The sample has over a million distinct CDR3 sequences, around 25% seen once. These data also featured in a second study, about T cells of mothers and their children.

The sample comprised blood. The receptors stem from a girl aged 2 to 10 in good health.

The chain links TRBV7-9 to TRBJ1-2; 9 nucleotides align to TRBD1. This CDR3 has 13 amino acids. Germline V lookup: CDR1 SEHNR, CDR2 FQNEAQ (reference sequence). V lost 7 bases to trimming and J lost 6 bases; unmatched junction nucleotides: 6. Here the CDR3 DNA reads TGTGCCAGCACGGGACAGGGCTTGGATGGCTACACCTTC. Residues: CASTGQGLDGYTF. The whole variable domain, remainder taken from reference TRBV7-9 and TRBJ1-2, is DTGVSQNPRHKITKRGQNVTFRCDPISEHNRLYWYRQTLGQGPEFLTYFQNEAQLEKSRLLSDRFSAERPKGSFSTLEIQRTEQGDSAMYLCASTGQGLDGYTFGSGTRLTVV.

The chain combines TRBV6-5 with TRBJ2-1; the match to TRBD1 covers 7 bases. Germline CDR1 reads MNHEY; CDR2 reads SVGAGI. J gave up 6 bases and V 6 bases, and 5 bases lay outside the gene matches. This CDR3 comprises 13 residues. This CDR3 reads CASRTPGGNEQFF. CDR3 in DNA: TGTGCCAGCAGGACTCCAGGGGGCAATGAGCAGTTCTTC.

The table lists this clonotype with a count of one. The gene calls are TRBV6-4 and TRBJ2-2; TRBD1 matches 7 bases. This CDR3 is built from 14 residues. The V and J ends lost 2 bases and 6 bases, in that order; junction bases with no gene match: 3. Germline CDR1 and CDR2: MRHNA and SNTAGT. CDR3 coding DNA: TGTGCCAGCAGTGACACAGGGGATGCCGGGGAGCTGTTTTTT. Protein product: CASSDTGDAGELFF.

The chain has TRBV14 and TRBJ2-2; TRBD2 matches at 13 bases. Germline CDR1 is SGHDN and CDR2 is FVKESK. This CDR3 comprises 19 residues. J was trimmed by 2 bases and V by 4 bases; bases with no gene match: 10. The CDR3 region has the DNA TGTGCCAGCAGCCGACTAGCGGGAGGCAATGTAAGAAACACCGGGGAGCTGTTTTTT. This translates into CASSRLAGGNVRNTGELFF. Complete variable domain (other parts from reference TRBV14 and TRBJ2-2): EAGVTQFPSHSVIEKGQTVTLRCDPISGHDNLYWYRRVMGKEIKFLLHFVKESKQDESGMPNNRFLAERTGGTYSTLKVQPAELEDSGVYFCASSRLAGGNVRNTGELFFGEGSRLTVL.

This clonotype has just a few counts. The J gene is TRBJ2-7, the V gene TRBV11-1; possibly TRBD1 or TRBD2 for D (5 bases each). V dropped 5 bases and J dropped 8 bases, with 22 bases sitting between them. CDR1 SGHAT and CDR2 FQDESV come from the germline V gene (reference sequence). The CDR3 loop spans 15 amino acids. The CDR3 protein is CASSPAGTTIAQQYF. The CDR3 DNA reads TGTGCCAGCAGCCCCGCCGGGACCACGATTGCGCAGCAGTACTTC.

The rearrangement links TRBV7-9 to TRBJ2-1; 7 bases map to TRBD2. The CDR3 has 17 amino acids. V lost 5 bases and J lost 7; bases outside the gene matches: 17. In germline, CDR1 is SEHNR, CDR2 FQNEAQ (reference sequence). In nucleotides, the CDR3 is TGTGCCAGCAGCCGTGCCTTAGCGGGCTCGGGTAATAATGAGCAGTTCTTC. It translates to CASSRALAGSGNNEQFF.

This clonotype was seen at least ten times. The chain employs TRBV6-2 or TRBV6-3 and TRBJ2-1, with 9 bases matching TRBD2. Trimming cost V 2 bases and J 7 bases; bases outside gene matches: 3. CDR3 length: 14 residues. The germline V gene encodes CDR1 MNHEY and CDR2 SVGEGT. The CDR3 bases are TGTGCCAGCAGTTACCGGCTAGCGGGGAATGAGCAGTTCTTC. Protein: CASSYRLAGNEQFF.